A selection of T cell receptor beta chains follows, all from one sample in a study of shared clonotypes between healthy human individuals. Assay used: immunoSEQ multiplex PCR; TCRdb lists only in-frame clones, some missing. The data hold more than 2,000,000 clones, with 85% to 95% observed a single time. The sample comprised naive CD4+ T cells from PBMCs. The receptors come from a young man in good health. Some clones in this sample may be carry-over from other donors' samples. CDR3s include the opening cysteine and the closing phenylalanine or tryptophan. Fields, in order: D gene, J gene, clone size, V gene, CDR3 DNA, CDR3 protein. A D gene is named only where the DNA matches it firmly. Clone size is given for some rows only: seen once, a few or many times, or a class if the clone is expanded.

d_gene: -; j_gene: TRBJ1-5; abundance: few; v_gene: TRBV6-1; CDR3nt: TGTGCCAGCAGTGTAGGTCGGAATCAGCCCCAGCATTTT; CDR3aa: CASSVGRNQPQHF
d_gene: -; j_gene: TRBJ2-7; abundance: -; v_gene: TRBV7-8; CDR3nt: TGTGCCAGCGGAGGGGTTAACTACGAGCAGTACTTC; CDR3aa: CASGGVNYEQYF
d_gene: -; j_gene: TRBJ2-1; abundance: -; v_gene: TRBV27; CDR3nt: TGTGCCAGCAGTTCCCCGACTGGGGGGAATGAGCAGTTCTTC; CDR3aa: CASSSPTGGNEQFF
d_gene: TRBD1; j_gene: TRBJ1-4; abundance: -; v_gene: TRBV2; CDR3nt: TGTGCCAGCACCCGAACAGGGGTTAACGATGAAAAACTGTTTTTT; CDR3aa: CASTRTGVNDEKLFF
d_gene: TRBD1; j_gene: TRBJ1-1; abundance: few; v_gene: TRBV27; CDR3nt: TGTGCCAGCAGTTTACGACAGGGTCCTGAAGCTTTCTTT; CDR3aa: CASSLRQGPEAFF
d_gene: -; j_gene: TRBJ1-2; abundance: -; v_gene: TRBV9; CDR3nt: TGTGCCAGCAGCACCCGACAGGATCTGCATCGCTACACCTTC; CDR3aa: CASSTRQDLHRYTF
d_gene: -; j_gene: TRBJ2-7; abundance: -; v_gene: TRBV5-6; CDR3nt: TGTGCCAGCAGCACTAACGGGCACCCTGCATCCTACGAGCAGTACTTC; CDR3aa: CASSTNGHPASYEQYF
d_gene: TRBD1; j_gene: TRBJ2-2; abundance: -; v_gene: TRBV5-1; CDR3nt: TGCGCCAGCAGCCAACCCGCGACAGGGTCTAGGCCCGGGGAGCTGTTTTTT; CDR3aa: CASSQPATGSRPGELFF
d_gene: -; j_gene: TRBJ2-5; abundance: -; v_gene: TRBV27; CDR3nt: TGTGCCAGCAGTTCACCGGGACGCGGGGAGACCCAGTACTTC; CDR3aa: CASSSPGRGETQYF
d_gene: -; j_gene: TRBJ2-7; abundance: -; v_gene: TRBV20-1; CDR3nt: TGCAGTGCACGAAATTCCTACGAGCAGTACTTC; CDR3aa: CSARNSYEQYF
d_gene: -; j_gene: TRBJ2-1; abundance: -; v_gene: TRBV5-1; CDR3nt: TGCGCCAGCAGCTTGGTGGCGGGGGCTCCGGGGGCCGAGCAGTTCTTC; CDR3aa: CASSLVAGAPGAEQFF
d_gene: TRBD1; j_gene: TRBJ2-7; abundance: -; v_gene: TRBV2; CDR3nt: TGTGCCAGCACCCCCAATTCAGGGGGTTACTACGAGCAGTACTTC; CDR3aa: CASTPNSGGYYEQYF
d_gene: TRBD2; j_gene: TRBJ2-2; abundance: -; v_gene: TRBV7-9; CDR3nt: TGTGCCAGCAGCTATAGCGGGAGGGCCTTATCCACCGGGGAGCTGTTTTTT; CDR3aa: CASSYSGRALSTGELFF
d_gene: -; j_gene: TRBJ2-7; abundance: -; v_gene: TRBV18; CDR3nt: TGTGCCAGCTCACCAACCCACGCGGATTACGAGCAGTACTTC; CDR3aa: CASSPTHADYEQYF
d_gene: -; j_gene: TRBJ1-2; abundance: -; v_gene: TRBV15; CDR3nt: TGTGCCACCAGCAGAGATCAATCTCGTGGGAGTCTTCGCGGCTACACCTTC; CDR3aa: CATSRDQSRGSLRGYTF
d_gene: -; j_gene: TRBJ2-3; abundance: -; v_gene: TRBV21-1; CDR3nt: TGTGCCAGCAGCAAAGTGCGGACTAGCGGGAGTGTGAGAGATACGCAGTATTTT; CDR3aa: CASSKVRTSGSVRDTQYF
d_gene: TRBD1; j_gene: TRBJ2-7; abundance: -; v_gene: TRBV6-6; CDR3nt: TGTGCCAGCAGTTACGGGGGACAGACCTACGAGCAGTACTTC; CDR3aa: CASSYGGQTYEQYF
d_gene: -; j_gene: TRBJ1-1; abundance: -; v_gene: TRBV27; CDR3nt: TGTGCCAGCAGTTTAGCAGGGGACAACACTGAAGCTTTCTTT; CDR3aa: CASSLAGDNTEAFF
d_gene: TRBD2; j_gene: TRBJ2-3; abundance: -; v_gene: TRBV28; CDR3nt: TGTGGGACGGGGCTAGCGGGAGGGGATACGCAGTATTTT; CDR3aa: CGTGLAGGDTQYF
d_gene: TRBD2; j_gene: TRBJ2-3; abundance: -; v_gene: TRBV18; CDR3nt: TGTGCCAGCTCACCGGGACTAGCGGGAGGAGCAGATACGCAGTATTTT; CDR3aa: CASSPGLAGGADTQYF
d_gene: -; j_gene: TRBJ2-4; abundance: once; v_gene: TRBV4-1; CDR3nt: TGCGCCAGCAGCCAAGATTACGAAATAGCCAAAAACATTCAGTACTTC; CDR3aa: CASSQDYEIAKNIQYF
d_gene: -; j_gene: TRBJ1-2; abundance: -; v_gene: TRBV2; CDR3nt: TGTGCCAGCAGACTTCAGGTTACAGGTGGCTACACCTTC; CDR3aa: CASRLQVTGGYTF
d_gene: -; j_gene: TRBJ2-5; abundance: -; v_gene: TRBV5-1; CDR3nt: TGCGCCAGCACCAAGGGGGACCAAGAGACCCAGTACTTC; CDR3aa: CASTKGDQETQYF
d_gene: -; j_gene: TRBJ2-7; abundance: -; v_gene: TRBV4-1; CDR3nt: TGCGCCAGCAGCTCCACCAAGGGTCGGCGGGCGGTCTACGAGCAGTACTTC; CDR3aa: CASSSTKGRRAVYEQYF
d_gene: -; j_gene: TRBJ2-7; abundance: -; v_gene: TRBV2; CDR3nt: TGTGCCAGCAGGGCAGAGGGGGTTTCCTACGAGCAGTACTTC; CDR3aa: CASRAEGVSYEQYF
d_gene: TRBD1; j_gene: TRBJ1-5; abundance: -; v_gene: TRBV27; CDR3nt: TGTGCCAGCAGTTTGTCCTGGACAGGGAATCAGCCCCAGCATTTT; CDR3aa: CASSLSWTGNQPQHF
d_gene: -; j_gene: TRBJ2-2; abundance: -; v_gene: TRBV7-3; CDR3nt: TGTGCCAGCAGCGGCACCGGGGAGCTGTTTTTT; CDR3aa: CASSGTGELFF
d_gene: TRBD1; j_gene: TRBJ2-2; abundance: -; v_gene: TRBV27; CDR3nt: TGTGCCAGCAGGAGGGACAGAATTCTGAACACCGGGGAGCTGTTTTTT; CDR3aa: CASRRDRILNTGELFF
d_gene: -; j_gene: TRBJ2-6; abundance: -; v_gene: TRBV11-3; CDR3nt: TGTGCCAGCAGCTCGATCGGGGGCTCTGGGGCCAACGTCCTGACTTTC; CDR3aa: CASSSIGGSGANVLTF
d_gene: TRBD1; j_gene: TRBJ2-7; abundance: -; v_gene: TRBV28; CDR3nt: TGTGCCAGCAGTTCTCGCGGGACAGGGGACTACGAGCAGTACTTC; CDR3aa: CASSSRGTGDYEQYF
d_gene: TRBD1; j_gene: TRBJ1-1; abundance: -; v_gene: TRBV6-1; CDR3nt: TGTGCCAGCAGTGAAGCGGCAGGGGGCTTCACTGAAGCTTTCTTT; CDR3aa: CASSEAAGGFTEAFF
d_gene: -; j_gene: TRBJ2-5; abundance: -; v_gene: TRBV5-1; CDR3nt: TGCGCCAGCAGCTTGGAAGGGAAAGAGACCCAGTACTTC; CDR3aa: CASSLEGKETQYF
d_gene: -; j_gene: TRBJ2-7; abundance: once; v_gene: TRBV2; CDR3nt: TGTGCCAGCAGGGGGGGAGACCCCAAGTACGAGCAGTACTTC; CDR3aa: CASRGGDPKYEQYF
d_gene: -; j_gene: TRBJ2-2; abundance: -; v_gene: TRBV28; CDR3nt: TGTGCCAGCAGTTTTGCGAGACAGTGGATCACCGGGGAGCTGTTTTTT; CDR3aa: CASSFARQWITGELFF
d_gene: TRBD1; j_gene: TRBJ2-3; abundance: -; v_gene: TRBV28; CDR3nt: TGTGCCAGCAGAACAACAGGGGGCTTAAGCACAGATACGCAGTATTTT; CDR3aa: CASRTTGGLSTDTQYF
d_gene: -; j_gene: TRBJ2-7; abundance: -; v_gene: TRBV14; CDR3nt: TGTGCCAGCAGTAAACCGGGACCAGAATACGAGCAGTACTTC; CDR3aa: CASSKPGPEYEQYF
d_gene: -; j_gene: TRBJ2-5; abundance: -; v_gene: TRBV4-1; CDR3nt: TGCGCCAGCAGCCAAGATCCGGATAGCGGAGAGACCCAGTACTTC; CDR3aa: CASSQDPDSGETQYF
d_gene: -; j_gene: TRBJ2-1; abundance: -; v_gene: TRBV5-1; CDR3nt: TGCGCCAGCAGCTTGGGACTTGACAATGAGCAGTTCTTC; CDR3aa: CASSLGLDNEQFF
d_gene: -; j_gene: TRBJ1-3; abundance: -; v_gene: TRBV28; CDR3nt: TGTGCCAGCAGTTTACTTCCCAAGGGCTCTGGAAACACCATATATTTT; CDR3aa: CASSLLPKGSGNTIYF
d_gene: TRBD2; j_gene: TRBJ2-7; abundance: once; v_gene: TRBV7-3; CDR3nt: TGTGCCAGCAGCCGAGGGAGCGGGGGGGCAACCTACGAGCAGTACTTC; CDR3aa: CASSRGSGGATYEQYF
d_gene: -; j_gene: TRBJ2-7; abundance: -; v_gene: TRBV5-4; CDR3nt: TGTGCCAGCAGCTTTGCTCGGGGCGAGCAGTACTTC; CDR3aa: CASSFARGEQYF
d_gene: -; j_gene: TRBJ2-3; abundance: -; v_gene: TRBV7-3; CDR3nt: TGTGCCAGCAGCCCCCTCCGGGCCAGCACAGATACGCAGTATTTT; CDR3aa: CASSPLRASTDTQYF
d_gene: -; j_gene: TRBJ1-1; abundance: -; v_gene: TRBV12-5; CDR3nt: TGTGCTAGTGGCTTGGACAGGAACACTGAAGCTTTCTTT; CDR3aa: CASGLDRNTEAFF
d_gene: TRBD2; j_gene: TRBJ2-1; abundance: once; v_gene: TRBV9; CDR3nt: TGTGCCAGCAGCGTAGAGGCGGGGGGGCCCTATGTCTACAATGAGCAGTTCTTC; CDR3aa: CASSVEAGGPYVYNEQFF
d_gene: -; j_gene: TRBJ2-7; abundance: -; v_gene: TRBV5-1; CDR3nt: TGCGCCAGCAGCTTTGGCCCACCAGGTAGGGGTGGGGGCTCCTACGAGCAGTACTTC; CDR3aa: CASSFGPPGRGGGSYEQYF